This T cell receptor beta chain is from a study of identical twins. Regarding the study as a whole: For zero-insertion analyses, partial confounding could come from invariant MAIT and iNKT cells. Out-of-frame alpha sequences shared by twins were enriched for low generation probability. Clonotypes of the beta chain that were abundant in cord blood carried fewer insertions (memory repertoires showed none).

The table lists this clonotype with a few counts. Its antigen is not identified. The V end lost 3 bases, the J end lost 6 bases, and 12 bases lay between the germline ends. The CDR3 contains 14 residues. Germline V lookup: CDR1 LNHDA, CDR2 SQIVND (reference sequence). Carrying unique molecular identifiers, the cDNA also gained a universal primer site through template switching. TCRdb re-derived calls from the 5' RACE reads in MiXCR, one entry per CDR3 protein. The sample consists of approximately 1.8 million distinct CDR3 sequences, less than 40% of them appearing once. This receptor was taken from a newborn girl in good health. The source material was cord blood. The chain links TRBV19 to TRBJ2-1, with TRBD2 as a possible D gene (5 bases). CDR3 region: CASSISLDFNEQFF. In nucleotides, the CDR3 is TGTGCCAGTAGTATCAGTCTGGACTTCAATGAGCAGTTCTTC.